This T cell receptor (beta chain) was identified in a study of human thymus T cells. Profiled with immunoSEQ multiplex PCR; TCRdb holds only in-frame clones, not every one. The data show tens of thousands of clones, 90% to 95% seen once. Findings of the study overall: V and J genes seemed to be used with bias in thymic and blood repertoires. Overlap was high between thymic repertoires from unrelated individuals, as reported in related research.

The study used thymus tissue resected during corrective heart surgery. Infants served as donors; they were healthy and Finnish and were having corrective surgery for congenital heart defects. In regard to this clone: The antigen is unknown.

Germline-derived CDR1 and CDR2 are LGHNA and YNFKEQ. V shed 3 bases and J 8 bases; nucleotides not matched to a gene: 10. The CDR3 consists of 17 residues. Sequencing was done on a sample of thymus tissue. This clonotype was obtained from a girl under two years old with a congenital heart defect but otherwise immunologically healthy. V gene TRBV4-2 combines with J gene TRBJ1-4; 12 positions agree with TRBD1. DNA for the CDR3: TGTGCCAGCAGCCAGGGGATTCCGGGACAGGGGGCAGAAAAACTGTTTTTT. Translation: CASSQGIPGQGAEKLFF.